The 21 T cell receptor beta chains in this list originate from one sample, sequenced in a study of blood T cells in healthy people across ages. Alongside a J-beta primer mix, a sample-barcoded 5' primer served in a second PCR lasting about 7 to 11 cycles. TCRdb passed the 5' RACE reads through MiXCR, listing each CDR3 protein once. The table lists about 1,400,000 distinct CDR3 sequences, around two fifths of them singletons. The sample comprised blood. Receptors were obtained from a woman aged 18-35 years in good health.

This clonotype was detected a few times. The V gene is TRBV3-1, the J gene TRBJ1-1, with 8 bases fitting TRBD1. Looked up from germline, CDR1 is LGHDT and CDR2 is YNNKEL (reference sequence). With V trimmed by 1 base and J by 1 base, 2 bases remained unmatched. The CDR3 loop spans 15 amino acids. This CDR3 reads CASSQAGGGNTEAFF. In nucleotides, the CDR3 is TGTGCCAGCAGCCAAGCAGGGGGCGGGAACACTGAAGCTTTCTTT.

In nucleotides, the CDR3 is TGCAGTGCCCGGGACAGGGGTTCGTGGGAGCAGTTCTTC. Amino acid sequence: CSARDRGSWEQFF. This chain uses TRBV20-1 with TRBJ2-1; 10 nucleotides match TRBD1. V gave up 6 bases and J gave up 10 bases; unmatched junction bases: 9. CDR1 and CDR2 (germline): DFQATT, SNEGSKA (reference sequence). The CDR3 extends over 13 amino acids.

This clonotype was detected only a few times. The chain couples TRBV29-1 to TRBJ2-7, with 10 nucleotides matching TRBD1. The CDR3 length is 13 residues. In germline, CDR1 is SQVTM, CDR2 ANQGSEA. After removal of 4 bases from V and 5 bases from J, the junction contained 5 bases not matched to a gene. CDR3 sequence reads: CSVGGQGSNEQYF. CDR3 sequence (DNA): TGCAGCGTTGGGGGACAGGGGTCCAACGAGCAGTACTTC.

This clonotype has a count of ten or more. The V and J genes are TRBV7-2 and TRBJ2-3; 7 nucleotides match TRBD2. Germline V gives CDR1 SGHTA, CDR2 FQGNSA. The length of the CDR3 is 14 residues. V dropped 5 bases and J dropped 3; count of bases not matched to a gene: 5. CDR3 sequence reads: CASSGRAGTDTQYF. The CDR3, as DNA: TGTGCCAGCAGCGGGAGGGCCGGGACAGATACGCAGTATTTT.

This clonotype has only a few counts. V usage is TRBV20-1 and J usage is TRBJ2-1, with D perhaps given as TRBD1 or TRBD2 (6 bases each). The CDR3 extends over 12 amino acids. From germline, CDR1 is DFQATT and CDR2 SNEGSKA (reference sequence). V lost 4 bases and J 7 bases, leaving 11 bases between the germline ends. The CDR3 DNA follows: TGCAGTGCTACGAGGGGGGAAAATGAGCAGTTCTTC. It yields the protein CSATRGENEQFF.

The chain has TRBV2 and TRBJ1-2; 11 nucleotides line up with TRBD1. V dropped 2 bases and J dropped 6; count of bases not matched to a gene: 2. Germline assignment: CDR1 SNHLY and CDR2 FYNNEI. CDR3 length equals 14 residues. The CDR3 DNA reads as TGTGCCAGCAGTGAACAGGGACAGGGGGATGGCTACACCTTC. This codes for CASSEQGQGDGYTF.

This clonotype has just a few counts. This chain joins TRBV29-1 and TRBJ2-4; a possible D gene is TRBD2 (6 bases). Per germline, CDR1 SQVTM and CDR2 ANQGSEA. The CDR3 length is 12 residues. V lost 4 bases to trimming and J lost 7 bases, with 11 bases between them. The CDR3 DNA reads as TGCAGCGTTGGGCTAGCGCCCAACATTCAGTACTTC. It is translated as CSVGLAPNIQYF.

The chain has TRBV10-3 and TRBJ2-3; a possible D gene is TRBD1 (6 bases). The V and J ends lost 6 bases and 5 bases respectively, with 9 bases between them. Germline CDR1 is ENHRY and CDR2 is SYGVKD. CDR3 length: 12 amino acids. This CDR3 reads CAISPGEDTQYF. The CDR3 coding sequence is TGTGCCATCAGCCCAGGGGAAGATACGCAGTATTTT.

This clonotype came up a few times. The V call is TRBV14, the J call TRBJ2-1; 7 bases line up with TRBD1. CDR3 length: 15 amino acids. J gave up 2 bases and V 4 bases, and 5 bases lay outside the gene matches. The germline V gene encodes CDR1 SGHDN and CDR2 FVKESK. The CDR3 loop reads CASSRPGQTYNEQFF. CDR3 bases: TGTGCCAGCAGCCGACCGGGACAGACCTACAATGAGCAGTTCTTC.

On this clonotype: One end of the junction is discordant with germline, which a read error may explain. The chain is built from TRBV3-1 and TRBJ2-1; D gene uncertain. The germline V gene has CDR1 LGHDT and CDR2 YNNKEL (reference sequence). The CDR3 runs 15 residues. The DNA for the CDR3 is TGTGCCAGCAGCCTCAAGGCCATAAAAGGGAATGGGCAGTTCTTC. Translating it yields CASSLKAIKGNGQFF.

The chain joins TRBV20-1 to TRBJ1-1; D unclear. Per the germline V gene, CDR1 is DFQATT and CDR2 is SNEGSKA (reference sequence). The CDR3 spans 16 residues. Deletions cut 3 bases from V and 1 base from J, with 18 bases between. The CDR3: CSARRMTGGENTEAFF. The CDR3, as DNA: TGCAGTGCTAGGCGCATGACGGGAGGAGAGAACACTGAAGCTTTCTTT.

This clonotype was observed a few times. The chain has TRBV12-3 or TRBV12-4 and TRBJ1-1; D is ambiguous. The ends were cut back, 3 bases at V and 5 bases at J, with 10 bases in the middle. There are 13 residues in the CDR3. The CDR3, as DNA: TGTGCCAGCAGTTTTACCGGGAGGACTGAAGCTTTCTTT. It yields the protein CASSFTGRTEAFF.

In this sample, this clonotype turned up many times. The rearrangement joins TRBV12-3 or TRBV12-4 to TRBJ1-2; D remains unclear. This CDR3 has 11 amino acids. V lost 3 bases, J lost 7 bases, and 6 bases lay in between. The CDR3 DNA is TGTGCCAGCAGTTTGGGTACTGGCTACACCTTC. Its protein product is CASSLGTGYTF.

The CDR3 bases are TGCGCCAGCAGCCAACGGTTCGATGGGGGAGAAGCTTTCTTT. Translating gives CASSQRFDGGEAFF. The V call is TRBV4-1, the J call TRBJ1-1, with D possibly TRBD1 on 5 matching bases. CDR3 length: 14 amino acids. Germline V gene data show CDR1 as MGHRA and CDR2 as YSYEKL. The ends were cut back, 2 bases at V and 8 bases at J, with 15 bases in the middle.

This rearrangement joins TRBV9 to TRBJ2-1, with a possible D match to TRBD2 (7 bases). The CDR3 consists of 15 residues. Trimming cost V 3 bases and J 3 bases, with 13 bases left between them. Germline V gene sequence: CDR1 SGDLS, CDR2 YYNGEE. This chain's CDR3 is CASSAGGPFYNEQFF. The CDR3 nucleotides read TGTGCCAGCAGCGCCGGGGGGCCCTTCTACAATGAGCAGTTCTTC. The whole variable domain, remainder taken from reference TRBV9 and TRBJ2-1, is DSGVTQTPKHLITATGQRVTLRCSPRSGDLSVYWYQQSLDQGLQFLIQYYNGEERAKGNILERFSAQQFPDLHSELNLSSLELGDSALYFCASSAGGPFYNEQFFGPGTRLTVL.

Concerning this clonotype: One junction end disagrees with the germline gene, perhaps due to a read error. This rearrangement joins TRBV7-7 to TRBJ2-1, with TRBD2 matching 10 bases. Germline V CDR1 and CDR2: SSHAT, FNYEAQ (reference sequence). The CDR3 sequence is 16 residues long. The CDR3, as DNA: TGTGCCTGCAGCCACCACCCTAGCGGGAGCTACAATGAGCAGTTCTTC. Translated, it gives CACSHHPSGSYNEQFF.

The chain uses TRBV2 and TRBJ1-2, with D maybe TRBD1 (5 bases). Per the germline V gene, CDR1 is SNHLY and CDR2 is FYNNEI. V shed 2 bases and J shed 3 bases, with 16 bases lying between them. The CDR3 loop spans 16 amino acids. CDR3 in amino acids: CASSESGGRGDYGYTF. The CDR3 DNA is TGTGCCAGCAGTGAAAGTGGGGGACGGGGTGACTATGGCTACACCTTC.

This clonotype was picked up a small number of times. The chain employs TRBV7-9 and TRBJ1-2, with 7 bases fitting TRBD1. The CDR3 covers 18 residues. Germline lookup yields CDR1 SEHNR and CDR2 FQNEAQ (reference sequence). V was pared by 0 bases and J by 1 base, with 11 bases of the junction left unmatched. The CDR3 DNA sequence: TGTGCCAGCAGCTTAGCCCCGAGTACAGGGGCCTATAACTATGGCTACACCTTC. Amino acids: CASSLAPSTGAYNYGYTF.

The CDR3 DNA follows: TGTGCCAGCAGCCCCAGCCGATTCACAGATACGCAGTATTTT. It codes for CASSPSRFTDTQYF. V is TRBV11-2 and J is TRBJ2-3; the D is unclear. Per germline, CDR1 SGHAT and CDR2 FQNNGV. There are 14 residues in the CDR3. V was clipped by 5 bases and J by 2 bases, with 11 bases between them.

The CDR3 coding sequence is TGCAGCGTCGCTGGTACCCAAGGTTCCCACAATGAGCAGTTCTTC. Translated, it gives CSVAGTQGSHNEQFF. The gene calls are TRBV29-1 and TRBJ2-1; D ambiguous. The CDR3 is made up of 15 amino acids. Germline V gives CDR1 SQVTM, CDR2 ANQGSEA. V shed 6 bases and J shed 5 bases, with 20 bases lying between them.

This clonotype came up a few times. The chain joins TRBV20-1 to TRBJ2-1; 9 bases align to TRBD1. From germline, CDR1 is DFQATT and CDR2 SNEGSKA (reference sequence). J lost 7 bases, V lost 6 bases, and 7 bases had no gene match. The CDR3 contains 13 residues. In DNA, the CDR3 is TGCAGTGCGCCTACAGGGGGCGAAAATGAGCAGTTCTTC. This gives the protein CSAPTGGENEQFF.